This TCR beta chain was identified during a study of T cell changes during pregnancy in multiple sclerosis (dated by TCRdb to about 2019). Regarding the study in general: Changes in the T cell repertoire over the course of pregnancy were examined in this study in women with multiple sclerosis.

The method behind the library was the immunoSEQ multiplex PCR assay. TCRdb stores this immuneACCESS table with in-frame sequences only. Part of the clones is absent; in the studies checked, under half of the shortfall reflects unresolved V genes, and no reason is known for the rest. This sample holds tens of thousands of clones; 92% were observed only once. In total, the top ten clones hold less than 3.5% of the sample. According to the germline V gene, CDR1 reads KGHSH and CDR2 reads LQKENI. V trim: 3 bases; J trim: 4 bases; unmatched bases: 8. The CDR3 goes from the cysteine to the phenylalanine over 15 residues. The DNA shown is the 45-base CDR3, in frame from base 1. Comments on this clone: It has no known antigen specificity. No base qualities exist here, and no much larger clone lies one base off it.

The chain couples TRBV18 to TRBJ1-2; 7 junctional bases match TRBD1. The material was peripheral blood, obtained in the third trimester of pregnancy. This sequence was found in a female donor in good health, enrolled as a control in a pregnancy study. The CDR3 protein: CASSPARDSIYGYTF. The nucleotides are TGTGCCAGCTCACCGGCCCGGGACAGCATCTATGGCTACACCTTC.